This T cell receptor beta chain was identified during a study of blood T cell repertoires in COVID-19. Germline V gives CDR1 LNHDA, CDR2 SQIVND (reference sequence). The CDR3 sequence is 15 residues long. With 4 bases clipped from V and 7 bases from J, the junction kept 10 bases outside the gene matches. In the source study's methods: Reference gene primer amplification gave nucleated cell count estimates. Assay: immunoSEQ multiplex PCR; the TCRdb copy retains only in-frame clones and omits some. The DNA gave D and trimming, while V, J and clone size come from that table. Of 130,000 or so clones in the sample, about 79% are singletons; the top ten hold more than 8.5%. Assignment of participants to cohorts was predicated upon participant-reported clinical history. Recovered participants had two consecutive negative NP/OP PCR tests, healthcare professional clearance, or symptom resolution.

Sequenced sample: PBMCs or T cells enriched from blood (not recorded which). The origin of this receptor is a man aged 45-65 years who had recovered from COVID-19. The rearrangement uses TRBV19 and TRBJ1-5, with 7 bases lining up with TRBD1. The CDR3 nucleotides read TGTGCCAGTAGTACGAAGACAGGGAGAGACCAGCCCCAGCATTTT. This encodes CASSTKTGRDQPQHF.